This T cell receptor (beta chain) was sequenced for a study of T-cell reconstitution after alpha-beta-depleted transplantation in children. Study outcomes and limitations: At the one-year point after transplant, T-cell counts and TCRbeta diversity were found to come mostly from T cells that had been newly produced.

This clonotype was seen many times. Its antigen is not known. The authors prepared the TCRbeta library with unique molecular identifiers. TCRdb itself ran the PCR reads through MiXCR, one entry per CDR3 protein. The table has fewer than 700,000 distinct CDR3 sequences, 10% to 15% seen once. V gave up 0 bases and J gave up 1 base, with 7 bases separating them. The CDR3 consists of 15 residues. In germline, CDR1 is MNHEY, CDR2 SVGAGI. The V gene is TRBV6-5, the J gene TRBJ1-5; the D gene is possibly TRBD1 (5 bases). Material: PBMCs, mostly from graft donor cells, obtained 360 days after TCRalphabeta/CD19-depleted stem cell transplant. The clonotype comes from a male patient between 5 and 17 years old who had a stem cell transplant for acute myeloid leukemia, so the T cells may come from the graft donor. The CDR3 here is CASSYSGTSNQPQHF. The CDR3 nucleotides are TGTGCCAGCAGTTACTCAGGGACCAGCAATCAGCCCCAGCATTTT.